This TCR beta chain was recovered during a study of cytomegalovirus exposure and HLA in healthy donors. Study-wide context: The approximately 670 first-cohort repertoires and the approximately 110 validation repertoires shared the same platform, a later analysis reported. Study conclusions and caveats: First-cohort TCR clusters tended to co-occur in the 90 to 150 validation repertoires, a later analysis found. Confirmation was obtained in vitro that a few CMV-associated chains are specific for CMV antigens. TCR beta chains numbering more than 150 were designated cytomegalovirus-associated.

Assay used: immunoSEQ multiplex PCR; TCRdb lists only in-frame clones, some missing. The data contain around 160,000 clones, more than 70% of them singletons. As to this clone: No antigen is known for it.

V was clipped by 1 base and J by 1 base, with 13 bases between them. Germline V CDR1 and CDR2: LGHNA, YNFKEQ. This CDR3 is built from 16 residues. V gene TRBV4-2 combines with J gene TRBJ1-1; no definite D call. The sequence came from a man aged 18 to 29 in good health and CMV-seronegative. The sequenced material came from PBMCs. As DNA, the CDR3 is TGTGCCAGCAGCCAAGTTGGAGGGTCAGGGAACACTGAAGCTTTCTTT. It yields the protein CASSQVGGSGNTEAFF.